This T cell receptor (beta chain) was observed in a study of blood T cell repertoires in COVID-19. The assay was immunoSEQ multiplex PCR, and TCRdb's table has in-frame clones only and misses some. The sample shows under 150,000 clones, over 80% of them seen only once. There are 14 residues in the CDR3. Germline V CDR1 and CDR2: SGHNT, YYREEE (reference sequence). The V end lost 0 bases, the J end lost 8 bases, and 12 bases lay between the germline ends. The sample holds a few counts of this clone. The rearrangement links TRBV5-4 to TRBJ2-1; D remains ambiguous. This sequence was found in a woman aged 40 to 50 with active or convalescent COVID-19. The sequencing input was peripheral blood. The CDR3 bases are TGTGCCAGCAGCTTGGCCGGAGCAAACGATGAGCAGTTCTTC. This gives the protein CASSLAGANDEQFF.